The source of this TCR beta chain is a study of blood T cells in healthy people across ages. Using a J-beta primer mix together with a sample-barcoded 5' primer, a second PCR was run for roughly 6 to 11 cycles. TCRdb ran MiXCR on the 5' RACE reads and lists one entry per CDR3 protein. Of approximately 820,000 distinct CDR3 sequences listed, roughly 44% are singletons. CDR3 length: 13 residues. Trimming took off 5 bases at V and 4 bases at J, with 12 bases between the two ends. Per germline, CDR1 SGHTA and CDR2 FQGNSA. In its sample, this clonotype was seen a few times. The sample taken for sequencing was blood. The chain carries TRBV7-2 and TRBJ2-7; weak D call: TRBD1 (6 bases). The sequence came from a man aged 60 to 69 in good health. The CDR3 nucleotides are TGTGCCAGCAGCGCCGGGACACCATACGAGCAGTACTTC. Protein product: CASSAGTPYEQYF. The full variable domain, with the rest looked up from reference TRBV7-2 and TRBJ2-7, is GAGVSQSPSNKVTEKGKDVELRCDPISGHTALYWYRQSLGQGLEFLIYFQGNSAPDKSGLPSDRFSAERTGGSVSTLTIQRTQQEDSAVYLCASSAGTPYEQYFGPGTRLTVT.